Sequencing of this T cell receptor (beta chain) was carried out in a study of cytomegalovirus exposure and HLA in healthy donors (dated by TCRdb to 2016 to 2017). The study in broad terms: An earlier analysis of about 560 of the donors reported 276 Gb of sequence data and 117 million unique TCR beta sequences obtained from about 179 million T cells. The study profiled the T cell repertoires of approximately 700 subjects by immunosequencing and related them to cytomegalovirus serostatus. In addition to the first cohort of 666 subjects, a separate validation cohort of 130 or so different subjects was used. The study aimed to test whether signatures of past pathogen exposure could be identified by cataloging public T cell receptors. Typing coverage varied by locus: about 629-630 donors for A, B, C, DRB1 and DQB1; 500 to 550 for DQA1; approximately 610 for DPA1; roughly 450 for DPB1. To study patterns of TCR occurrence, a later analysis re-analyzed previously published TCR beta repertoires from 650 to 750 donors and added high-resolution HLA genotyping. An earlier analysis of more than 450 of the donors used high-throughput TCR beta sequencing to judge whether each TCR beta V gene segment behaved as functional or pseudogenic. Around 330 gigabases of sequencing data and around 85 million unique TCR sequences made up an early release that covered 500 to 700 HLA-typed donors. Rather than drawing on any new phenotypic data, the later analysis identified candidate immune exposures from TCR beta sequences and the way those sequences occurred across donors. A later genetic analysis took genome-wide SNP genotypes for about 55% of the 666 donors and used that subset as a discovery cohort. Donor age, sex, ethnicity and CMV serostatus were collected together with the repertoire data. All discovery cohort repertoires had been generated using a single sequencing platform. Of the 350 to 400 genotyped donors, roughly 85% fell in the genetic ancestry cluster associated with self-reported Caucasian donors. Across 300 to 500 genotyped donors of the cohort, an average of about 240,000 unique TCR beta nucleotide sequences per donor were sequenced, and around 19% of those sequences were non-productive. HLA typing covered class I and class II loci at four-digit resolution. Four or five DR-DQ haplotypes were handled as single units for association and clustering, since linkage in the cohort was strong. To predict cytomegalovirus infection status, the study brought together high-throughput TCR immunosequencing, statistical association of individual TCRs with disease status, and machine learning. The paper's findings and limits, for the study overall: An earlier analysis of several hundred of the donors showed that most TCR beta V segments appeared in productive rearrangements either about 87% or about 30% of the time, which broadly matched IMGT annotations. In vitro tests confirmed that a few of the cytomegalovirus-associated TCR beta chains recognize cytomegalovirus antigens. Presence/absence analyses assumed roughly uniform sequencing depth across donors, an assumption that may not hold. Fewer than 20 rarely observed V segments, including chromosome 9 orphons, were excluded from the earlier analysis of approximately 500 of the donors because counts were too low. A later analysis reported that several top co-occurrence clusters appeared linked to parvovirus B19, influenza, CMV and Epstein-Barr virus. According to a later genetic analysis, donors in an Asian-associated ancestry cluster had fewer N-insertions in productive TCRs than the approximately 670-donor mean. When HLA alleles, especially DR and DQ, strongly co-occurred, attributing TCR associations to individual alleles was difficult. Because HLA typing was missing for some donors at each locus, association tests included only the typed subset. Most CMV-associated TCR beta chains appeared to be HLA-restricted in a later analysis, and the HLA associations seemed to be driven largely by CMV exposure. Because the 87-base-pair reads could not distinguish some IMGT-functional V segments, including TRBV6-2 and TRBV6-3, those segments were excluded. This cohort had only TCR beta chains sequenced, and the lack of alpha or paired-chain data limited which features could be detected. A further reported finding was that TCR beta sequences accurately predicted the HLA-A and HLA-B alleles for most subjects in the first cohort. In a later analysis, some 18,000 TCR beta sequences were associated with specific HLA alleles at a false discovery rate of 0.05. The classifier was reported to diagnose cytomegalovirus status with high specificity and sensitivity in both the original and validation cohorts. A total of 150 or so TCR beta chains were listed by the study as associated with cytomegalovirus. V-gene and J-gene trimming of TCR beta chains was associated with a missense DCLRE1C variant in a later genetic analysis, and the association was replicated in an independent cohort. The sequencing pipeline was judged likely to have produced a cluster of highly shared sequence variants as a technical artifact. For the cohort, immune exposure information was limited to CMV serostatus. Across donors, most TCR sequences were observed very rarely, whereas some public TCRs were present in many individuals. According to a later analysis, TCR association rates differed among HLA loci, with DRB1 alleles showing the most associated TCRs and HLA-C alleles showing the fewest. Compared with equally common non-associated chains, HLA-associated TCR beta chains in a later analysis were more clonally expanded and had lower generation probabilities. The authors suggested that the approach could potentially be generalized to other disease states and immunological phenotypes. Correlated functional status among segregating V segments might be attributable to linkage disequilibrium, but an unknown experimental factor could not be ruled out.

This clone showed up many times. Its recognized antigen is unknown. There are no base qualities to consult, and no much larger clone falls within one base. In the germline V gene (reference sequence), CDR1 corresponds to SGHNT and CDR2 to YYREEE. The trim is 1 base for V and 1 base for J, with a gap of 11 bases between the germline ends. Inclusive of the bounding cysteine and phenylalanine, the CDR3 is 15 residues long. Only the CDR3 portion is preserved as DNA: 45 bases, with reading frame beginning at the first base. The library was prepared using the immunoSEQ multiplex PCR assay. A mixture of 60 forward primers for TCR Vbeta segments and 13 reverse primers for TCR Jbeta segments was used in the multiplex PCR. The CDR3 region of rearranged TCR beta genes was amplified from genomic DNA by a multiplex PCR assay. Amplified TCR beta libraries were sequenced as 87-base-pair reads on the Illumina HiSeq System. The paper's processing steps were these. In a later analysis, around 80 million unique TCR beta chains were counted across the approximately 620 repertoires, and around 11 million of these chains were shared by at least two donors. To remove PCR and sequencing errors, raw reads were error-corrected and collapsed into unique sequences using a nearest-neighbor algorithm that merged closely related sequences. CDR3 sequences were aligned to IMGT reference sequences to assign V, D and J gene segments. For a sequence to be retained, at least a six-nucleotide match to both a V gene segment and a J gene segment was required. A rearrangement counted as productive if the CDR3 had no stop codons and remained in frame with V and J, and every other rearrangement counted as non-productive. Following IMGT convention, CDR3 was defined as the stretch from the second conserved V-encoded cysteine up to the conserved J-encoded phenylalanine. Sequences without an unambiguous match to a single V gene segment were excluded from the earlier analysis of a few hundred of the donors. An earlier analysis of almost 600 of the donors classified V segments as functional when productive rearrangements were above 56.7% and as segregating when the standard deviation between donors was above 5%. A statistical classification framework was built to diagnose cytomegalovirus status from the catalog of TCR beta chain sequences. In a later analysis, TCR nucleotide sequences were compared against IMGT/GENE-DB human TR gene sequences so that V and J genes could be assigned. Using the TCRdist pipeline, a later analysis assigned CDR3 sequences along with most-parsimonious VDJ recombination scenarios. In a later analysis, each TCR beta chain was defined by its CDR3 amino acid sequence together with its V-gene family, and reads without a unique V-gene family were excluded. A later analysis removed several hundred highly shared, low-generation-probability nucleotide sequences to deal with suspected cross-contamination and a sequencing artifact. In a later analysis, a clonal expansion index for each public chain was calculated from normalized within-repertoire ranks of inferred template counts. In a later analysis, generation probabilities were computed with a VDJ recombination model fitted to out-of-frame rearrangements, and the resulting probabilities were checked against IGoR. In a later analysis, hypergeometric tests were used to score TCR-TCR, TCR-HLA and TCR-CMV co-occurrence, with a repertoire-size bias correction applied to TCR pairs. False discovery rates were estimated in a later analysis by permuting HLA or CMV assignments 20 times. In a later analysis, co-occurring TCRs were grouped using DBSCAN, and TCRdist sequence similarity was added for clustering within HLA-allele-positive subsets. For co-occurrence clustering, repertoires with fewer than 30,000 or more than 120,000 public chains were excluded, along with five repertoires with anomalous nucleotide sharing. The immuneACCESS repertoire file appears here via TCRdb, limited to in-frame rearrangements. These files lack a portion of the clones; in checked studies, under half of the deficit traces to unresolved V genes, and the cause of the others is not known. The V and J calls and clone size were taken over from that table, and D and trimming were inferred from the DNA. The sample includes some 110,000 clones, with about 80% observed a single time. The ten largest account for roughly 5% of the sample.

The cohort comprised under 700 healthy bone marrow donors. All cohort members were sampled while nominally healthy, although unrecorded immune exposures were likely present. The donor was CMV seropositive and belonged to the group of around 300 seropositive cohort members. Each donor provided a peripheral blood sample, and peripheral blood mononuclear cells were used for TCR beta sequencing. The Qiagen DNeasy Blood Extraction Kit was used to extract genomic DNA from the blood cell samples. The source of this sequence is a man between 60 and 70 years old in good health and CMV-seropositive. What was sequenced was PBMCs. The sequence joins TRBV5-4 to TRBJ1-1; TRBD1 is possibly the D segment (5 matching bases). CDR3 loop: CASSLPGLENTEAFF. The sequence in DNA is TGTGCCAGCAGCTTGCCAGGGTTGGAGAACACTGAAGCTTTCTTT.